This T cell receptor (beta chain) was sequenced during a study of blood T cells in healthy people across ages. Using a J-beta primer mix together with a sample-barcoded 5' primer, a second PCR was run for roughly 7 to 12 cycles. Every molecule of cDNA carried a tag from a template-switch adaptor with 12 random nucleotides. Individual samples furnished no less than 2.5 million CDR3-containing paired-end reads apiece. A single record per CDR3 protein comes from TCRdb applying MiXCR to the 5' RACE reads. The sample records about 730,000 distinct CDR3 sequences, 43% being singletons. This clonotype has a handful of counts. Per the germline V gene, CDR1 is SGHTA and CDR2 is FQGNSA. The CDR3 has 13 amino acids. The V gene end was trimmed by 3 bases and the J gene end by 7 bases; junction bases not matched to a gene: 2.

The origin of this receptor is a woman aged 60 to 75 in good health. The sequencing sample was made of blood. The chain joins TRBV7-2 to TRBJ2-7, with 11 bases matching TRBD2. The CDR3 DNA reads as TGTGCCAGCAGCTTTCCTAGCGGGAGGGAGCAGTACTTC. It yields the protein CASSFPSGREQYF.